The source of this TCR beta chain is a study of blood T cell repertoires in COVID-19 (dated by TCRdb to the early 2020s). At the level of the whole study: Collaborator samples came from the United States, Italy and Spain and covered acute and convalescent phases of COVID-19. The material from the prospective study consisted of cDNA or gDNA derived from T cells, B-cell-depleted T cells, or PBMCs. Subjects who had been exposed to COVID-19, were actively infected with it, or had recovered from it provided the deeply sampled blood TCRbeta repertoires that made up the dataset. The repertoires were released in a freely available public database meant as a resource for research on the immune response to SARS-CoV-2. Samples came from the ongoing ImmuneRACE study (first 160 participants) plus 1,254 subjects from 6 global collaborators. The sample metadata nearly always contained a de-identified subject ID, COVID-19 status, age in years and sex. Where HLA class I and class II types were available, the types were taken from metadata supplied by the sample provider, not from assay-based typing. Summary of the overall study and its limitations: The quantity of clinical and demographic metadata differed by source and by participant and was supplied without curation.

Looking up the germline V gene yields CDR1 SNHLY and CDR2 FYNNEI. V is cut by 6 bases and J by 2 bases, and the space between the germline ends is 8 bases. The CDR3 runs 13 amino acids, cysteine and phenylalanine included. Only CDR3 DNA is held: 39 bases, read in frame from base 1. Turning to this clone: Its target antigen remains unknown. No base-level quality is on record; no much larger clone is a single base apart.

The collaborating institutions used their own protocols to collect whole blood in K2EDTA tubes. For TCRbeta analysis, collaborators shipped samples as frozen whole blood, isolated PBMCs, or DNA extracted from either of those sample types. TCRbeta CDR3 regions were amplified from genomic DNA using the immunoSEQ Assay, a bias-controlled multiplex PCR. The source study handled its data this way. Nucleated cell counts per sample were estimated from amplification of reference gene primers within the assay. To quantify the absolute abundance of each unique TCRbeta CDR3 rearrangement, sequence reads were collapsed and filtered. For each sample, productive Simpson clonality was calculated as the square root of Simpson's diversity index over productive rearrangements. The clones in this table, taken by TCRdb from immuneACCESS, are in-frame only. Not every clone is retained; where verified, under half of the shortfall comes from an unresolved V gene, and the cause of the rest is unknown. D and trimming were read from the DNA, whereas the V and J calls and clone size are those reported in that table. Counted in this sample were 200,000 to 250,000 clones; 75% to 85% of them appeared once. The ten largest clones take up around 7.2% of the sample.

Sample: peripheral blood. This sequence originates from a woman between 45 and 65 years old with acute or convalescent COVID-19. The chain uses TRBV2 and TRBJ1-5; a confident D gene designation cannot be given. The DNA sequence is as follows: TGTGCCAGCAGGGGCCAAGGCAATCAGCCCCAGCATTTT. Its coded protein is CASRGQGNQPQHF.